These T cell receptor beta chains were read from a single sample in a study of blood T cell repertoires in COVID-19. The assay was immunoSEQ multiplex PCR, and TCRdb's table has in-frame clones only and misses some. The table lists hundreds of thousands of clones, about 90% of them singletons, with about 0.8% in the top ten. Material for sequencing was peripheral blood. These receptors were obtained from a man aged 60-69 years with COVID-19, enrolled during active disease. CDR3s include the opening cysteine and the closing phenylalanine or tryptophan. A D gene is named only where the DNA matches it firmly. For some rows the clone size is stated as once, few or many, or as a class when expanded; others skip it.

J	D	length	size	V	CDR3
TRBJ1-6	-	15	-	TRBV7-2	CASSSRQIGVEPLHF
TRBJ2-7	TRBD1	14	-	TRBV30	CAWSTGTGGVEQYF
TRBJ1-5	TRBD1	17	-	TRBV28	CASSSGTGALSNQPQHF
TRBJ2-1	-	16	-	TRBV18	CASSNFRGGSYNEQFF
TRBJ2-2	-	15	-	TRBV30	CAWSAISLRTGELFF
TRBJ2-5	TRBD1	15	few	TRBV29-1	CSVVWPRQGQETQYF
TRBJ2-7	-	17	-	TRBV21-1	CASSKDHRGRWSYEQYF
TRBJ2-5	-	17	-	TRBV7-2	CASTPGGRAGGQETQYF
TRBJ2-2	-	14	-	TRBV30	CAWSVAGNTGELFF
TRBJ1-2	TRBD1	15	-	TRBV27	CASSPGTGPNYGYTF
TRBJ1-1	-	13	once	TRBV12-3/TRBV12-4	CASSLYSAQETFF
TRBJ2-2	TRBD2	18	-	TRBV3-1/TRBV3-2	CASSQRYSGRGNTGELFF
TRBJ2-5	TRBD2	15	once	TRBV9	CASSVAGGYSETQYF
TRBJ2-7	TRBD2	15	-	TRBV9	CASSVAASGPYEQYF
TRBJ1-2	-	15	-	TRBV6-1	CASSEAGRVDYGYTF
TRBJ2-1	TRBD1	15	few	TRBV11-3	CASSSGTGPYNEQFF
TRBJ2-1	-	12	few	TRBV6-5	CASTTVHNEQFF
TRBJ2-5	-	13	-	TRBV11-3	CASSYGERETQYF
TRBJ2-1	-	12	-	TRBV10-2	CASSPLLNEQFF
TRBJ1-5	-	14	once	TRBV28	CASRRDSSNQPQHF
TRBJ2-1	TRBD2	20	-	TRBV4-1	CASSRLRTSGRGSSYNEQFF
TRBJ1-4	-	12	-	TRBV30	CAWSVTGEKLFF
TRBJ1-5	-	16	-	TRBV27	CASSSLIEESNQPQHF
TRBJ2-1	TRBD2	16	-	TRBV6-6	CASSSLLAKRYNEQFF
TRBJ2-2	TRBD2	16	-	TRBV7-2	CASSRTSGGYTGELFF
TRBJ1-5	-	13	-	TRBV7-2	CASSPGQTQPQHF
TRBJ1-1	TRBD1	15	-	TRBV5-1	CASSLDRGRSTEAFF
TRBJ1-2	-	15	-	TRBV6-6	CASSYRQVLGYGYTF
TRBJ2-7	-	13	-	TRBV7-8	CASSRTEAYEQYF
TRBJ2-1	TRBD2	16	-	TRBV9	CASSVGTSSLYGEQFF
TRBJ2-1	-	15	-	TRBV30	CAWSPTSLGRGEQFF
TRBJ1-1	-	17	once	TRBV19	CASSIAYFRQMNTEAFF
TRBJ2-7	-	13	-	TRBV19	CASSRTAAYEQYF
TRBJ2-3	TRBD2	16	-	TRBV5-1	CASSSTSGVSTDTQYF
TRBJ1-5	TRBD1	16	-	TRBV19	CASSGQGARFLQPQHF
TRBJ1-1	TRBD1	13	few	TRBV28	CASRTGGVTEAFF
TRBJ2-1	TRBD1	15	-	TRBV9	CASSLGQGNYNEQFF
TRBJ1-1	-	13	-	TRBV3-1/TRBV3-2	CASSPPGGTEAFF
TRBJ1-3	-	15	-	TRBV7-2	CASSVQGPSGNTIYF
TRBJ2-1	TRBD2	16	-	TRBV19	CASTMGGRGPYNEQFF
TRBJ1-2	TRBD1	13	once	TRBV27	CASATGRLYGYTF
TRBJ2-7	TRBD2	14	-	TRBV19	CASSSLAGPYEQYF
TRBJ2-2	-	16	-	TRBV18	CASSRVHLANTGELFF
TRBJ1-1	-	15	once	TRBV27	CASSPATGRNTEAFF
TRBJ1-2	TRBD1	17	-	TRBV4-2	CASSQDQRDRGQKGYTF
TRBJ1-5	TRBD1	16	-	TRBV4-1	CASSHRTGNNNQPQHF
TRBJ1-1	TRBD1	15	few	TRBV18	CASSTLTGFSAEAFF
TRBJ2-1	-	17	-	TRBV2	CASTAGVAAQRDNEQFF
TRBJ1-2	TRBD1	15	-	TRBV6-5	CASSYSSGGAGGYTF
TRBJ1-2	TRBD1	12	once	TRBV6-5	CASSQTGNGYTF
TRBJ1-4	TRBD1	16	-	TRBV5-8	CASSMTGVGTNEKLFF
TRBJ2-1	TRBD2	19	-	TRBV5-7	CASSLDGGSPPRPYNEQFF
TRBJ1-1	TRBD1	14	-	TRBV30	CAWSFGQGGSQAFF
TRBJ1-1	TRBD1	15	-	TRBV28	CASSSPGGRDTEAFF
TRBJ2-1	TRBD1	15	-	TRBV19	CASSRKGQNVYEQFF
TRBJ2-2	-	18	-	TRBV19	CASSIGEGNTKNTGELFF
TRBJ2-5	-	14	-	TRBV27	CASSFKADQETQYF
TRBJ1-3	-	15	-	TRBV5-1	CASSNGLVSGNTIYF
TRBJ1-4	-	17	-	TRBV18	CASSPPAGTHNNEKLFF